These 24 T cell receptor beta chains were sequenced from one sample in a study of CD4 T cells in relation to SARS-CoV-2 and coronaviruses. Their target antigens are unknown. Before the COVID-19 pandemic, during about 2010-2018, CD4+ T cells were taken from unexposed donors. After about 10 days of culture, CD4+ T cells were isolated. Sequencing used immunoSEQ multiplex PCR; TCRdb keeps in-frame clones, though not all of them. This sample has around 25,000 clones, with roughly 70% found just once. Material for sequencing was CD4+ T cells from PBMCs, cultured in vitro. These receptors were collected from a human donor in good health.

The V call is TRBV28, the J call TRBJ2-7, with 7 bases aligning to TRBD2. V gave up 6 bases and J gave up 1 base; unmatched junction bases: 3. The CDR3 loop spans 13 amino acids. Germline lookup yields CDR1 MDHEN and CDR2 SYDVKM. Here the CDR3 DNA reads TGTGCCAGCAGCGCGGGAGCGTCCTACGAGCAGTACTTC. This translates into CASSAGASYEQYF.

This clone appeared a few times. J is TRBJ2-3 and V is TRBV24-1, with TRBD2 identical over 8 bases. Germline lookup yields CDR1 KGHDR and CDR2 SFDVKD. The trim removed 5 bases at V and 5 bases at J, leaving 2 bases unmatched. The length of the CDR3 is 13 residues. The CDR3 sequence is CATSGLAGDTQYF. In DNA, the CDR3 is TGTGCCACCAGTGGTCTAGCGGGAGATACGCAGTATTTT.

The chain's CDR3 is CASSRGSNQPQHF. The CDR3 DNA sequence: TGTGCCAGCAGCCGAGGAAGCAATCAGCCCCAGCATTTT. The chain couples TRBV14 to TRBJ1-5; D is unresolved. Germline CDR1 and CDR2: SGHDN and FVKESK. The CDR3 contains 13 residues. The germline V and J ends were trimmed by 4 bases and 1 base, with 5 bases remaining between them.

This chain's CDR3 is CASGGGISTNEKLFF. CDR3 nucleotides: TGTGCCAGCGGGGGGGGAATTTCGACTAATGAAAAACTGTTTTTT. The genes are TRBV19 and TRBJ1-4; D is perhaps TRBD1 (5 bases). Per germline, CDR1 LNHDA and CDR2 SQIVND (reference sequence). CDR3 length equals 15 residues. Trimming removed 9 bases at V and 2 bases at J, with 16 bases between.

The V gene is TRBV6-5, the J gene TRBJ1-1; D gene uncertain. Trimming took 2 bases from V and 4 from J, leaving 11 bases between them. The CDR3 extends over 14 amino acids. Germline V gene sequence: CDR1 MNHEY, CDR2 SVGAGI. In DNA form, the CDR3 reads TGTGCCAGCAGTTACGAGGATAGTGGCACTGAAGCTTTCTTT. Translated: CASSYEDSGTEAFF.

In its sample, this clone was seen once. This sequence joins TRBV7-3 and TRBJ2-1; perhaps D is TRBD1 or TRBD2 (6 bases each). With 5 bases removed from V and 4 bases from J, the gap between germline ends came to 21 bases. Germline CDR1 SGHTA, CDR2 FQGTGA. The CDR3 loop spans 17 amino acids. The CDR3: CASSLMGGQEAYNEQFF. The CDR3 nucleotides read TGTGCCAGCAGCCTAATGGGGGGACAAGAAGCTTACAATGAGCAGTTCTTC. Variable domain in full (rest from reference TRBV7-3 and TRBJ2-1): GAGVSQTPSNKVTEKGKYVELRCDPISGHTALYWYRQSLGQGPEFLIYFQGTGAADDSGLPNDRFFAVRPEGSVSTLKIQRTERGDSAVYLCASSLMGGQEAYNEQFFGPGTRLTVL.

The chain carries TRBV6-1 and TRBJ1-1; unclear D gene. The CDR3 loop spans 12 amino acids. V lost 2 bases, J lost 11 bases, and 12 bases lay in between. The germline V gene has CDR1 MNHNS and CDR2 SASEGT. CDR3 sequence (DNA): TGTGCCAGCAGTGAAAGGGTGGACCCGGCTTTCTTT. Protein sequence: CASSERVDPAFF.

The chain joins TRBV6-5 to TRBJ2-1; D uncertain. Germline assignment: CDR1 MNHEY and CDR2 SVGAGI. V lost 4 bases and J 5 bases, leaving 9 bases between the germline ends. CDR3 length: 13 amino acids. CDR3 residues: CASSLRLDNEQFF. As DNA, the CDR3 is TGTGCCAGCAGTTTACGACTGGACAATGAGCAGTTCTTC.

There are a few counts of this clone. The V and J genes are TRBV6-1 and TRBJ1-2; TRBD1 might be the D (6 bases). V shed 3 bases and J shed 4 bases, with 12 bases lying between them. Germline lookup yields CDR1 MNHNS and CDR2 SASEGT. CDR3 size: 14 residues. The chain's CDR3 is CASSDQGHGYGYTF. DNA for the CDR3: TGTGCCAGCAGTGATCAGGGGCACGGCTATGGCTACACCTTC.

The genes are TRBV19 and TRBJ1-1; D is perhaps TRBD1 (5 bases). V shed 5 bases and J shed 5 bases, with 15 bases lying between them. CDR3 length: 14 residues. Germline-derived CDR1 and CDR2 are LNHDA and SQIVND (reference sequence). The CDR3 here is CASSLPGGRTEAFF. In DNA, the CDR3 is TGTGCCAGTAGTTTGCCGGGGGGTCGGACTGAAGCTTTCTTT.

The chain links TRBV19 to TRBJ2-5, with D tentatively TRBD2 (6 bases). The V end lost 2 bases, the J end lost 3 bases, and 10 bases lay between the germline ends. Germline CDR1 and CDR2: LNHDA and SQIVND (reference sequence). The CDR3 extends over 14 amino acids. The CDR3 nucleotides read TGTGCCAGTAGTATAAGGGCGGGAAAAGAGACCCAGTACTTC. Protein product: CASSIRAGKETQYF. Using reference TRBV19 and TRBJ2-5 for the parts outside the CDR3, the full variable domain is DGGITQSPKYLFRKEGQNVTLSCEQNLNHDAMYWYRQDPGQGLRLIYYSQIVNDFQKGDIAEGYSVSREKKESFPLTVTSAQKNPTAFYLCASSIRAGKETQYFGPGTRLLVL.

The chain is built from TRBV6-1 and TRBJ2-2; a possible D gene is TRBD2 (5 bases). Germline assignment: CDR1 MNHNS and CDR2 SASEGT. V lost 1 base, J lost 8 bases, and 11 bases lay in between. CDR3 length: 14 amino acids. CDR3 DNA sequence: TGTGCCAGCAGTGAAGGAGCGGTGAATGGGGAGCTGTTTTTT. Its protein product is CASSEGAVNGELFF.

This clone turned up a few times. The chain joins TRBV4-2 to TRBJ2-3; TRBD1 matches 10 bases. CDR3 length: 15 residues. Losses at the gene ends were 1 base for V and 4 bases for J; bases not matched to a gene: 2. Looked up from germline, CDR1 is LGHNA and CDR2 is YNFKEQ. The CDR3 coding sequence is TGTGCCAGCAGCCAAGCGACAGGGGGCGCAGATACGCAGTATTTT. Its translation is CASSQATGGADTQYF.

Only a few counts were recorded for this clone. V and J are TRBV27 and TRBJ2-1; D is tentatively TRBD1 or TRBD2 (5 bases each). CDR1 is MNHEY and CDR2 is SMNVEV in the germline V gene (reference sequence). The ends were cut back, 5 bases at V and 7 bases at J, with 18 bases in the middle. The CDR3 is made up of 15 amino acids. CDR3 loop: CASSLVGTGTNEQFF. DNA of the CDR3: TGTGCCAGCAGTCTAGTTGGGACCGGTACGAATGAGCAGTTCTTC.

Only one count was recorded for this clone. The V gene is TRBV3-1 (or the pseudogene TRBV3-2), the J gene TRBJ1-2; D unclear. The CDR3 has 13 amino acids. The germline V gene encodes CDR1 LGHDT and CDR2 YNNKEL (reference sequence). The V end lost 4 bases, the J end lost 6 bases, and 12 bases lay between the germline ends. The CDR3 here is CASSRNGPDGYTF. CDR3 nucleotides: TGTGCCAGCAGCCGTAACGGTCCCGATGGCTACACCTTC.

Note on this clone: Compared with germline, one end of the junction differs, possibly owing to a read error. Here the CDR3 reads CASSLADEQFF. DNA of the CDR3: TGTGCCAGCAGTCTAGCGGATGAGCAGTTCTTC. J is TRBJ2-1 and V is TRBV12-3 or TRBV12-4; TRBD2 agrees at 7 bases. The CDR3 loop spans 11 amino acids.

This clone showed up just a few times. CDR3 amino acids: CASSPGTSGVPRELFF. In DNA form, the CDR3 reads TGTGCCAGCAGTCCCGGGACTAGCGGAGTTCCGCGGGAGCTGTTTTTT. The chain uses TRBV27 and TRBJ2-2; 11 bases agree with TRBD2. Germline V lookup: CDR1 MNHEY, CDR2 SMNVEV (reference sequence). The CDR3 sequence is 16 residues long. V shed 5 bases and J 9 bases; nucleotides not matched to a gene: 11.

This chain connects TRBV24-1 to TRBJ2-1; TRBD2 agrees at 11 bases. Trimming at V came to 4 bases and at J to 3 bases, leaving 10 bases not matched to a gene. Germline values: CDR1 KGHDR, CDR2 SFDVKD. This CDR3 has 18 residues. Here the CDR3 reads CATSDPSPTSGGYNEQFF. The CDR3 region has the DNA TGTGCCACCAGTGACCCCTCCCCAACTAGCGGGGGCTACAATGAGCAGTTCTTC.

The chain links TRBV6-5 to TRBJ1-1; no clear D gene. V was trimmed by 6 bases and J by 1 base, leaving 15 bases between them. Germline CDR1 MNHEY, CDR2 SVGAGI. The CDR3 extends over 15 amino acids. The CDR3 DNA reads TGTGCCAGCAGAGCCTTAAATTGGGAGAACACTGAAGCTTTCTTT. Encoded protein: CASRALNWENTEAFF.

The chain carries TRBV4-2 and TRBJ2-5; 12 nucleotides agree with TRBD2. Losses at the gene ends were 0 bases for V and 5 bases for J; bases not matched to a gene: 10. This CDR3 region has 18 residues. CDR1 and CDR2 (germline): LGHNA, YNFKEQ. The CDR3 DNA is TGTGCCAGCAGCCAAGATCGGTTCGCTAGCGGGAGGGCTGAGACCCAGTACTTC. Translated, it gives CASSQDRFASGRAETQYF.

The rearrangement links TRBV5-6 to TRBJ1-5; 9 bases align to TRBD1. V lost 4 bases, J lost 7 bases, and 12 bases stayed unmatched. This CDR3 spans 16 amino acids. Germline V gene lookup returns CDR1 SGHDT and CDR2 YYEEEE. The CDR3 DNA is TGTGCCAGCAGCAGCAGAGGACAGGGGCAGGGGCAGCCCCAGCATTTT. Its protein is CASSSRGQGQGQPQHF.

The chain joins TRBV7-9 to TRBJ1-3; D unresolved. CDR1 SEHNR and CDR2 FQNEAQ come from the germline V gene (reference sequence). Trimming removed 5 bases from V and 0 bases from J, with 11 bases in between. The CDR3 runs 15 residues. The CDR3 sequence: CASSLPPSSGNTIYF. CDR3 sequence (DNA): TGTGCCAGCAGCCTACCTCCAAGCTCTGGAAACACCATATATTTT.

This clone was detected only a few times. The chain recombines TRBV5-4 with TRBJ2-2; D remains unclear. The CDR3 loop spans 14 amino acids. Trimming left V 3 bases short and J 0 bases short, with 6 bases between. From germline, CDR1 is SGHNT and CDR2 YYREEE (reference sequence). This CDR3 is CASSSEPNTGELFF. The DNA for the CDR3 is TGTGCCAGCAGCTCCGAACCGAACACCGGGGAGCTGTTTTTT.

This chain connects TRBV5-1 to TRBJ2-2, with 11 bases fitting TRBD2. The CDR3 is 17 amino acids. Germline assignment: CDR1 SGHRS and CDR2 YFSETQ. V trimming: 0 bases; J trimming: 6 bases; junction bases outside the gene matches: 7. CDR3 protein: CASSLGYTSGSAGELFF. The CDR3 region has the DNA TGCGCCAGCAGCTTGGGTTATACTAGCGGGAGCGCCGGGGAGCTGTTTTTT.